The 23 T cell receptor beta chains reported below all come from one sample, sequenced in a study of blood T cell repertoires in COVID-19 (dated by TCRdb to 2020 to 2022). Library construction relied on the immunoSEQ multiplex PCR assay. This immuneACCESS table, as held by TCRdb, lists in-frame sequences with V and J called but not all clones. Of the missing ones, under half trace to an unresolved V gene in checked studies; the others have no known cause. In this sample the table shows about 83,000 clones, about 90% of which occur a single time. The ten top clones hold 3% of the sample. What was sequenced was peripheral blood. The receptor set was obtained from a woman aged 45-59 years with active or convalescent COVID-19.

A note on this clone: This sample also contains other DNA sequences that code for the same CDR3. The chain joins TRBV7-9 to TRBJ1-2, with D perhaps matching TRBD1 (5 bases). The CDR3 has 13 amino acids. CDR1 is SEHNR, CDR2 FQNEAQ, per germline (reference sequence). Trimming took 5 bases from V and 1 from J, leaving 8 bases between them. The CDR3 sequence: CASSPDSNYGYTF. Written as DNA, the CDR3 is TGTGCCAGCAGCCCCGACAGTAACTATGGCTACACCTTC.

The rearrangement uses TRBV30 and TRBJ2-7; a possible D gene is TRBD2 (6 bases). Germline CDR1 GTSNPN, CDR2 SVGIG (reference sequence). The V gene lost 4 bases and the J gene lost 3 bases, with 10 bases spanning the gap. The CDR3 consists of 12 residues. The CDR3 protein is CAWNSGDYEQYF. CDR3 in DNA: TGTGCCTGGAATTCGGGAGACTACGAGCAGTACTTC.

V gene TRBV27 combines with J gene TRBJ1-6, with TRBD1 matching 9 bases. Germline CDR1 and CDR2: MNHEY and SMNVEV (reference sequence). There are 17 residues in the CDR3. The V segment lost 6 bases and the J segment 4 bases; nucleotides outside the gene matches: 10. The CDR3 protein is CASRTSGTGFYNSPLHF. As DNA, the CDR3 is TGTGCCAGCAGAACCTCCGGGACAGGGTTTTATAATTCACCCCTCCACTTT.

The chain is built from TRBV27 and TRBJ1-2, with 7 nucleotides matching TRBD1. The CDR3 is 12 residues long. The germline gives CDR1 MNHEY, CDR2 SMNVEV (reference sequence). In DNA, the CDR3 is TGTGCGCCGGGACAGAGACTCTATGGCTACACCTTC. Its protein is CAPGQRLYGYTF.

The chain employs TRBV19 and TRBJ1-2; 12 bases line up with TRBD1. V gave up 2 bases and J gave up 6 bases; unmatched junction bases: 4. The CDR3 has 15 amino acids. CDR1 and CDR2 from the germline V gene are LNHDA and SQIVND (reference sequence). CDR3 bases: TGTGCCAGTAGTATAACGGGGACAGGGGGCGATGGCTACACCTTC. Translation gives CASSITGTGGDGYTF.

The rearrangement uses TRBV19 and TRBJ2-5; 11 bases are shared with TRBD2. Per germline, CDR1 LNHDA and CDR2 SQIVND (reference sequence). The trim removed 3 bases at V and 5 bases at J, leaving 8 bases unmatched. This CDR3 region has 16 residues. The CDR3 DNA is TGTGCCAGTAGTATTGGGCTAGCGGGGGGTCGGGAGACCCAGTACTTC. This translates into CASSIGLAGGRETQYF.

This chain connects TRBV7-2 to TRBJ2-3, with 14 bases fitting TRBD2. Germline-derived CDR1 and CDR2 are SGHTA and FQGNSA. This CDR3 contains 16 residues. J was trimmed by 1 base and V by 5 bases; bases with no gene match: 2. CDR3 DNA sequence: TGTGCCAGCAGCCTGGGACTAGCGGGAGGCACAGATACGCAGTATTTT. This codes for CASSLGLAGGTDTQYF.

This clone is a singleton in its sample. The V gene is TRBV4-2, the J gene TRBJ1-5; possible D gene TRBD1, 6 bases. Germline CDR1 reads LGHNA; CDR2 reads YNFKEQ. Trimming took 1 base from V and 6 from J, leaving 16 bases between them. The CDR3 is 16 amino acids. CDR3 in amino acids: CASSQARSGGGQPQHF. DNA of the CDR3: TGTGCCAGCAGCCAAGCAAGGTCGGGGGGCGGTCAGCCCCAGCATTTT.

CDR3 coding DNA: TGTGCCAGCAGTTCCACGGGGTGGTCGCTCGCGGAGCAGTACTTC. Amino acid sequence: CASSSTGWSLAEQYF. V and J are TRBV6-2 or TRBV6-3 and TRBJ2-7, with D maybe TRBD2 (5 bases). Trimming shortened V by 4 bases and J by 7 bases, and 20 bases separated the two germline ends. The germline CDR1 and CDR2 sequences are MNHEY and SVGEGT. There are 15 residues in the CDR3.

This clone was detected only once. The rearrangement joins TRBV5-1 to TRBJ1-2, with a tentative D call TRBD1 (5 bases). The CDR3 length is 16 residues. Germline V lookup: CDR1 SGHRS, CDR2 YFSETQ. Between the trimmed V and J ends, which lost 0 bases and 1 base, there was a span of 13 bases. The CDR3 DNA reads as TGCGCCAGCAGCTTGGACAGGAGTCCTTTTAACTATGGCTACACCTTC. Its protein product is CASSLDRSPFNYGYTF.

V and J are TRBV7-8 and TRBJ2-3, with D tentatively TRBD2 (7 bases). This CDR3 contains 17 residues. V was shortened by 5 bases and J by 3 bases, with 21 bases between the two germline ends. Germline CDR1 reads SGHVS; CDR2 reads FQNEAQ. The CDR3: CASSPRGAGLSTDTQYF. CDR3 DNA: TGTGCCAGCAGCCCCCGGGGGGCGGGATTGTCGACAGATACGCAGTATTTT.

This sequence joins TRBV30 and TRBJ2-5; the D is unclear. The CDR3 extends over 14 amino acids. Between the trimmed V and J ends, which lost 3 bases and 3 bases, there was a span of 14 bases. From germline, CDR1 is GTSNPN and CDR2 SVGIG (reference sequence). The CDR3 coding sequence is TGTGCCTGGAGCTCCAGACTGCTTAAAGAGACCCAGTACTTC. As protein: CAWSSRLLKETQYF.

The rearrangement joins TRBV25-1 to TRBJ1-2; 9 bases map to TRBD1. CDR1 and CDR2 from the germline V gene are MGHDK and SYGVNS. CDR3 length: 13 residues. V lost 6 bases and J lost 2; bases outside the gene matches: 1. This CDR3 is CASRQGANYGYTF. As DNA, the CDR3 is TGTGCCAGCAGACAGGGGGCCAACTATGGCTACACCTTC.

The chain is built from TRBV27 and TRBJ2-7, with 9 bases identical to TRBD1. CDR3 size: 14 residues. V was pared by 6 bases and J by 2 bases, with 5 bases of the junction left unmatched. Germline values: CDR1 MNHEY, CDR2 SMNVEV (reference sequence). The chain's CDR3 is CASRAGTGPYEQYF. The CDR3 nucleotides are TGTGCCAGCAGGGCCGGGACAGGGCCCTACGAGCAGTACTTC.

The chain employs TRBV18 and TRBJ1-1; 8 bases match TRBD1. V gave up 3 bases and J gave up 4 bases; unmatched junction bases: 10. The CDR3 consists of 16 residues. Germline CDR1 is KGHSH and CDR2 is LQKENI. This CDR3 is CASSPPGQGFFTEAFF. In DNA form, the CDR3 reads TGTGCCAGCTCACCGCCAGGACAGGGTTTTTTCACTGAAGCTTTCTTT.

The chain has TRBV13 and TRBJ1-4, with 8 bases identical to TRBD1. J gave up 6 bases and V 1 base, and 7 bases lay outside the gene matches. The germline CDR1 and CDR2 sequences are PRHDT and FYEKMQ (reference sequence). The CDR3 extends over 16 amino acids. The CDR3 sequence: CASSLEGRTGHEKLFF. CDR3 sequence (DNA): TGTGCCAGCAGCTTAGAAGGCCGGACAGGGCATGAAAAACTGTTTTTT.

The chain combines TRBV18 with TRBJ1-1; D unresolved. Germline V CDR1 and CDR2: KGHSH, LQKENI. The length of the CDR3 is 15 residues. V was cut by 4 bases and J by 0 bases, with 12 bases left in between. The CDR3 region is CASSQSGGMNTEAFF. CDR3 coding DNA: TGTGCCAGCTCACAGTCAGGAGGCATGAACACTGAAGCTTTCTTT.

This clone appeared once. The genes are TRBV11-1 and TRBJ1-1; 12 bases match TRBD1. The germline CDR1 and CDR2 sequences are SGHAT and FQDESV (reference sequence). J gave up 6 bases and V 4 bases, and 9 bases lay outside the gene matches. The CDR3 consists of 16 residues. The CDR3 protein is CASSWPVGQGAPEAFF. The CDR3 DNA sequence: TGTGCCAGCAGCTGGCCGGTGGGACAGGGGGCCCCTGAAGCTTTCTTT.

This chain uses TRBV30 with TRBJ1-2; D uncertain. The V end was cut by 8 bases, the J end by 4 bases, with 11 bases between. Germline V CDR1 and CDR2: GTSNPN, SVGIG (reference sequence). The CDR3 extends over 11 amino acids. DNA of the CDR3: TGTGCCGGAGAGGCAGCCTATGGCTACACCTTC. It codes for CAGEAAYGYTF.

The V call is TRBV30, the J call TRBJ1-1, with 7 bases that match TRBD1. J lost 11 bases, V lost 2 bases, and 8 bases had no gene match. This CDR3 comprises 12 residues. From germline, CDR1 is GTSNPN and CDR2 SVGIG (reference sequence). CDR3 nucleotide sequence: TGTGCCTGGAGTCCGGAGACAGGGTTGGCTTTCTTT. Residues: CAWSPETGLAFF.

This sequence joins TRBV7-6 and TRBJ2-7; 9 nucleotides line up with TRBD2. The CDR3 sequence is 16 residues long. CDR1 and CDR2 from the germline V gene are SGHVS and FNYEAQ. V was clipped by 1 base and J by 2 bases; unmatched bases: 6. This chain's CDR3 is CASSLGLAGIAYEQYF. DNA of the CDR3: TGTGCCAGCAGCTTAGGGCTAGCGGGGATTGCCTACGAGCAGTACTTC.

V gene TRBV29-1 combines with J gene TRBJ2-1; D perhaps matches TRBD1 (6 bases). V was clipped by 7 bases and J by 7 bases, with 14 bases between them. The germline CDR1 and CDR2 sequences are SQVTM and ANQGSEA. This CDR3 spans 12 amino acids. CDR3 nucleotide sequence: TGCAGCGGTACCCCAGGGGCGAATGAGCAGTTCTTC. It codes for CSGTPGANEQFF.

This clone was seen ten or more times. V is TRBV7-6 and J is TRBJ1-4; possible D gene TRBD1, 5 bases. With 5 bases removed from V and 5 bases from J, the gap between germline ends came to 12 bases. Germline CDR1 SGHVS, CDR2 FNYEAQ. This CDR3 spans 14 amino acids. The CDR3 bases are TGTGCCAGCAGCCAACCCCGACAGAATGAAAAACTGTTTTTT. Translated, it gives CASSQPRQNEKLFF.